This TCR beta chain is from a study of T cell responses to AZD1222 COVID-19 vaccine. As for the study in general: Pooling was applied to second doses at about 4 or about 12 weeks.

Germline values: CDR1 MGHDK, CDR2 SYGVNS. The CDR3 spans 13 residues. The ends were cut back, 1 base at V and 5 bases at J, with 8 bases in the middle. Remarks on this clone: The antigen remains undetermined.

General study findings and limits: Just a handful of people given AZD1222 tested seropositive at baseline. Spike-specific TCR depth and breadth grew after two AZD1222 doses. Donors, mostly white British, included more females; clonal diversity was possibly underestimated.

TCRdb's copy holds only in-frame clones and misses some; the assay was immunoSEQ multiplex PCR. Here the sample spans around 130,000 clones, approximately 94% being singletons. The receptor was isolated from an adult in good health. The chain carries TRBV25-1 and TRBJ2-5; D not certain. This specimen consisted of peripheral blood, obtained on day 0 of AZD1222 vaccination. CDR3 loop: CASSESWRETQYF. The CDR3 region has the DNA TGTGCCAGCAGTGAATCATGGCGGGAGACCCAGTACTTC.